Presented here are 13 T cell receptor beta chains from one specimen sequenced in a study of blood T cell repertoires in COVID-19. Libraries were prepared by immunoSEQ multiplex PCR; TCRdb keeps only in-frame clonotypes and omits some of them. The sample consists of 250,000 to 300,000 clones, about 88% of them appearing once. Source material: peripheral blood. These receptor sequences come from a woman aged 55 to 70 with acute or convalescent COVID-19.

The V and J genes are TRBV10-3 and TRBJ1-1; D is undetermined. The CDR3 runs to 14 residues. Per germline, CDR1 ENHRY and CDR2 SYGVKD. V was pared by 3 bases and J by 0 bases, with 8 bases between. The CDR3: CAISDGRMNTEAFF. Written as DNA, the CDR3 is TGTGCCATCAGTGATGGCAGGATGAACACTGAAGCTTTCTTT.

The V call is TRBV6-2 or TRBV6-3, the J call TRBJ2-5; 11 bases line up with TRBD2. J lost 8 bases, V lost 2 bases, and 10 bases had no gene match. CDR3 length equals 16 residues. Germline V CDR1 and CDR2: MNHEY, SVGEGT. The CDR3 reads CASSYETSGEGQTQYF. In DNA form, the CDR3 reads TGTGCCAGCAGTTACGAGACTAGCGGGGAGGGACAAACCCAGTACTTC.

V gene TRBV28 combines with J gene TRBJ2-2, with D unclear. Per germline, CDR1 MDHEN and CDR2 SYDVKM. This CDR3 has 18 residues. Trimming took 7 bases from V and 0 from J, leaving 21 bases between them. CDR3 sequence: CASTQFLLFPANTGELFF. The CDR3 DNA reads TGTGCCAGCACCCAGTTCCTGCTTTTCCCCGCGAACACCGGGGAGCTGTTTTTT.

The chain couples TRBV24-1 to TRBJ2-1; 8 positions match TRBD1. CDR1 and CDR2 from the germline V gene are KGHDR and SFDVKD. Trimming took 4 bases from V and 8 from J; bases not matched to a gene: 9. The CDR3 loop spans 15 amino acids. CDR3 sequence reads: CATSDRGRTMDEQFF. The CDR3 DNA reads TGTGCCACCAGTGACAGGGGGCGAACAATGGATGAGCAGTTCTTC.

V and J are TRBV27 and TRBJ2-1; 7 nucleotides agree with TRBD2. The CDR3 totals 16 residues. Germline V gives CDR1 MNHEY, CDR2 SMNVEV (reference sequence). After removal of 6 bases from V and 7 bases from J, the junction contained 15 bases not matched to a gene. The CDR3 nucleotides read TGTGCCAGCAGATATTCCGCCTATACAGCGGGGAATGAGCAGTTCTTC. It yields the protein CASRYSAYTAGNEQFF.

This rearrangement joins TRBV28 to TRBJ1-5, with D tentatively TRBD1 (6 bases). The germline V gene has CDR1 MDHEN and CDR2 SYDVKM. V lost 7 bases to trimming and J lost 0 bases, with 25 bases between them. The CDR3 sequence is 19 residues long. The CDR3 bases are TGTGCCAGCACTCTCCCGCCGGACAGACTCCGAAATAGCAATCAGCCCCAGCATTTT. This sequence encodes CASTLPPDRLRNSNQPQHF.

V is TRBV28 and J is TRBJ2-3, with TRBD1 as a possible D gene (5 bases). Germline V lookup: CDR1 MDHEN, CDR2 SYDVKM. This CDR3 has 15 amino acids. V was shortened by 5 bases and J by 0 bases, with 12 bases between the two germline ends. This CDR3 is CASSDSTISTDTQYF. The CDR3 DNA sequence: TGTGCCAGCAGTGACAGCACCATAAGCACAGATACGCAGTATTTT.

This sequence joins TRBV7-3 and TRBJ2-1; D unresolved. The CDR3 covers 11 residues. The germline V gene has CDR1 SGHTA and CDR2 FQGTGA. Trimming removed 8 bases from V and 7 bases from J, with 9 bases in between. CDR3 nucleotides: TGTGCCAGCTCGGGTGGTAATGAGCAGTTCTTC. It translates to CASSGGNEQFF.

The chain is built from TRBV7-2 and TRBJ2-1; 7 bases fit TRBD1. The J segment lost 15 bases and the V segment lost 4 bases, leaving 6 bases of the junction unmatched. Germline CDR1 is SGHTA and CDR2 is FQGNSA. This CDR3 has 11 amino acids. The DNA for the CDR3 is TGTGCCAGCAGCTCCGTGACAGGGAGGTTCTTC. Its protein product is CASSSVTGRFF. Full variable domain (remainder filled in from reference TRBV7-2 and TRBJ2-1): GAGVSQSPSNKVTEKGKDVELRCDPISGHTALYWYRQSLGQGLEFLIYFQGNSAPDKSGLPSDRFSAERTGGSVSTLTIQRTQQEDSAVYLCASSSVTGRFFGPGTRLTVL.

The V call is TRBV15, the J call TRBJ2-2; 7 bases agree with TRBD1. Unmatched junction bases numbered 7, after V lost 1 base and J lost 5 bases. Germline V gene lookup returns CDR1 LNHNV and CDR2 YYDKDF (reference sequence). The CDR3 loop spans 16 amino acids. Written as DNA, the CDR3 is TGTGCCACCAGCAGAGGAAATACAGGGGTGACCGGGGAGCTGTTTTTT. It yields the protein CATSRGNTGVTGELFF.

The chain uses TRBV19 and TRBJ2-7; 9 positions agree with TRBD2. Germline CDR1 is LNHDA and CDR2 is SQIVND (reference sequence). The length of the CDR3 is 15 residues. V lost 5 bases and J lost 1; bases outside the gene matches: 6. The CDR3 DNA follows: TGTGCCAGTAGTCTAAGGCTAGCGGGATCCTACGAGCAGTACTTC. Protein: CASSLRLAGSYEQYF.

The chain employs TRBV11-1 and TRBJ2-7; 12 bases agree with TRBD1. The CDR3 is 16 amino acids. Trimming removed 2 bases from V and 5 bases from J; junction bases left unmatched: 7. CDR1 is SGHAT and CDR2 is FQDESV in the germline V gene (reference sequence). CDR3 sequence: CASSLRGQGARDEQYF. CDR3 DNA: TGTGCCAGCAGCTTACGGGGACAGGGGGCTCGCGACGAGCAGTACTTC.

The rearrangement links TRBV7-2 to TRBJ2-1; 11 bases agree with TRBD2. Per the germline V gene, CDR1 is SGHTA and CDR2 is FQGNSA. This CDR3 contains 15 residues. J gave up 6 bases and V 1 base, and 2 bases lay outside the gene matches. CDR3 in DNA: TGTGCCAGCAGCTTAGATAGCGGGGGGGTCAATGAGCAGTTCTTC. This encodes CASSLDSGGVNEQFF.